The 11 T cell receptor beta chains listed next were all sequenced from one sample in a study of T cell responses to AZD1222 COVID-19 vaccine. Profiled with immunoSEQ multiplex PCR; TCRdb holds only in-frame clones, not every one. The sample includes some 120,000 clones, approximately 87% of them seen just once. Sample: peripheral blood, taken on day 0 of AZD1222 vaccination. These TCRs come from an adult in good health.

V and J are TRBV11-2 and TRBJ1-1; D is uncertain. CDR1 is SGHAT, CDR2 FQNNGV, per germline. This CDR3 is 12 amino acids long. V gave up 5 bases and J gave up 7 bases, with 11 bases separating them. CDR3 region: CASSPRGIEAFF. DNA for the CDR3: TGTGCCAGCAGCCCCCGGGGTATTGAAGCTTTCTTT.

The V gene is TRBV21-1, the J gene TRBJ1-4; the table's D call of TRBD1 was not tested on the DNA. TRBV21-1 is a documented pseudogene. CDR3 size: 14 residues. The CDR3 protein is CASSTGQADEKLFF. CDR3 in DNA: TGTGCCAGCAGCACGGGACAGGCGGATGAAAAACTGTTTTTT.

This clone was recorded a few times. This chain connects TRBV5-1 to TRBJ2-6; 7 nucleotides match TRBD1. This CDR3 spans 16 amino acids. V was clipped by 6 bases and J by 0 bases; unmatched bases: 6. Germline V gene data show CDR1 as SGHRS and CDR2 as YFSETQ. The CDR3 spells CASNTGEGSGANVLTF. The CDR3 DNA reads as TGCGCCAGCAATACAGGGGAAGGCTCTGGGGCCAACGTCCTGACTTTC.

V is TRBV19 and J is TRBJ2-3, with 9 nucleotides matching TRBD2. The CDR3 has 16 amino acids. J was trimmed by 3 bases and V by 6 bases; bases with no gene match: 10. The germline CDR1 and CDR2 sequences are LNHDA and SQIVND (reference sequence). The CDR3 DNA reads TGTGCCAGTAGCCACCCTGCGGGGGGGCTGACAGATACGCAGTATTTT. Encoded protein: CASSHPAGGLTDTQYF.

CDR3 coding DNA: TGTGCCACCCAACGGAGGGACGAGCAGTACTTC. It codes for CATQRRDEQYF. The gene calls are TRBV6-5 and TRBJ2-7, with D tentatively TRBD2 (6 bases). V was shortened by 10 bases and J by 5 bases, with 12 bases between the two germline ends. From germline, CDR1 is MNHEY and CDR2 SVGAGI. CDR3 length equals 11 residues.

The rearrangement links TRBV27 to TRBJ1-6; D gene unclear. Germline CDR1 is MNHEY and CDR2 is SMNVEV (reference sequence). Trimming stripped 0 bases from V and 8 bases from J, with 17 bases between. The CDR3 runs 17 residues. DNA of the CDR3: TGTGCCAGCAGTTTATCGTCTGGGCAGGCCATACATTCACCCCTCCACTTT. Protein sequence: CASSLSSGQAIHSPLHF.

Here the CDR3 reads CASSHDRDTDTQYF. CDR3 nucleotide sequence: TGTGCCAGCAGCCACGACAGGGACACAGATACGCAGTATTTT. This chain uses TRBV11-1 with TRBJ2-3; 7 bases line up with TRBD1. Losses at the gene ends were 5 bases for V and 2 bases for J; bases not matched to a gene: 4. Germline assignment: CDR1 SGHAT and CDR2 FQDESV (reference sequence). CDR3 length: 14 amino acids.

This chain links TRBV19 with TRBJ1-5; TRBD1 matches at 11 bases. Germline values: CDR1 LNHDA, CDR2 SQIVND (reference sequence). Trimming at V came to 9 bases and at J to 0 bases, leaving 13 bases not matched to a gene. This CDR3 comprises 18 residues. The CDR3 DNA sequence: TGTGCCAGCCCTATTAACGGACAGGGGGCACATAGCAATCAGCCCCAGCATTTT. Its protein product is CASPINGQGAHSNQPQHF.

This chain links TRBV5-4 with TRBJ1-2, with 9 nucleotides matching TRBD1. The V gene end was trimmed by 0 bases and the J gene end by 0 bases; junction bases not matched to a gene: 3. Germline assignment: CDR1 SGHNT and CDR2 YYREEE (reference sequence). The CDR3 runs to 16 residues. The CDR3 spells CASSLVGDRANYGYTF. The CDR3 bases are TGTGCCAGCAGCTTGGTCGGGGACAGGGCTAACTATGGCTACACCTTC. Full variable domain (rest looked up from reference TRBV5-4 and TRBJ1-2): ETGVTQSPTHLIKTRGQQVTLRCSSQSGHNTVSWYQQALGQGPQFIFQYYREEENGRGNFPPRFSGLQFPNYSSELNVNALELDDSALYLCASSLVGDRANYGYTFGSGTRLTVV.

This CDR3 reads CASSLRQKEVNTEAFF. CDR3 bases: TGTGCCAGCAGTTTACGACAGAAAGAGGTGAACACTGAAGCTTTCTTT. J is TRBJ1-1 and V is TRBV28; possible D gene TRBD1, 5 bases. The CDR3 is 16 residues long. Germline-derived CDR1 and CDR2 are MDHEN and SYDVKM. Trimming removed 2 bases at V and 0 bases at J, with 13 bases between. Drawing the rest from reference TRBV28 and TRBJ1-1, the complete variable domain is DVKVTQSSRYLVKRTGEKVFLECVQDMDHENMFWYRQDPGLGLRLIYFSYDVKMKEKGDIPEGYSVSREKKERFSLILESASTNQTSMYLCASSLRQKEVNTEAFFGQGTRLTVV.

The chain recombines TRBV2 with TRBJ2-7, with 8 bases matching TRBD2. Looked up from germline, CDR1 is SNHLY and CDR2 is FYNNEI. CDR3 size: 13 residues. V dropped 5 bases and J dropped 6; count of bases not matched to a gene: 6. DNA for the CDR3: TGTGCCAGCAGTCTGACTAGCGAAGGCGAGCAGTACTTC. Amino acids: CASSLTSEGEQYF.